Following are 14 T cell receptor beta chains from one sample sequenced in a study of pediatric ulcerative colitis (dated by TCRdb to about 2019). Libraries came from the immunoSEQ multiplex PCR assay. This is the immuneACCESS table as TCRdb keeps it, with only in-frame sequences that have V and J called. A part of the clones is gone; compared with another copy, unresolved V genes explain less than half, and the rest is unexplained. This sample comprises fewer than 45,000 clones, 70% to 90% of them detected only once. Approximately 25% of the sample is in the top ten clones. Sequencing was performed on blood. The receptors here all came from a girl under 18 with moderate ulcerative colitis.

CDR3 coding DNA: TGTGCCAGCAGCTCCTGGGGTTCTACCGGGGAGCTGTTTTTT. Encoded protein: CASSSWGSTGELFF. V gene TRBV9 combines with J gene TRBJ2-2; D is unclear. CDR1 SGDLS and CDR2 YYNGEE come from the germline V gene. This CDR3 has 14 residues. V was cut by 4 bases and J by 5 bases, with 12 bases left in between.

To note about this clone: Germline and junction disagree at one end, which may indicate a read error. The rearrangement links TRBV4-3 to TRBJ2-7; tentative D call: TRBD1 (6 bases). Germline assignment: CDR1 LGHNA and CDR2 YSLEER. The CDR3 extends over 15 amino acids. The CDR3 spells CASSLDDRFSYEHYF. CDR3 nucleotide sequence: TGCGCCAGCAGTCTCGACGACAGGTTCTCCTACGAGCACTACTTC.

V is TRBV5-1 and J is TRBJ1-2; D call uncertain. In germline, CDR1 is SGHRS, CDR2 YFSETQ. The V gene lost 0 bases and the J gene lost 2 bases, with 5 bases spanning the gap. The CDR3 covers 13 residues. The CDR3 region is CASSLEQNYGYTF. The CDR3 DNA is TGCGCCAGCAGCTTGGAACAGAACTATGGCTACACCTTC. Together with reference TRBV5-1 and TRBJ1-2, the CDR3 gives the full variable domain: KAGVTQTPRYLIKTRGQQVTLSCSPISGHRSVSWYQQTPGQGLQFLFEYFSETQRNKGNFPGRFSGRQFSNSRSEMNVSTLELGDSALYLCASSLEQNYGYTFGSGTRLTVV.

This clone was found a few times. The chain uses TRBV20-1 and TRBJ1-2, with D unclear. The CDR3 has 11 amino acids. The ends were cut back, 6 bases at V and 4 bases at J, with 9 bases in the middle. Germline V gene data show CDR1 as DFQATT and CDR2 as SNEGSKA (reference sequence). CDR3 nucleotides: TGCAGTGCAACGGACGGCTATGGCTACACCTTC. It is translated as CSATDGYGYTF.

This rearrangement joins TRBV4-2 to TRBJ2-7, with a weak D call TRBD2 (5 bases). Germline loops: CDR1 LGHNA, CDR2 YNFKEQ. The V and J ends lost 1 base and 10 bases respectively, with 8 bases between them. There are 11 residues in the CDR3. The CDR3 region has the DNA TGTGCCAGCAGCCAAGCAGCGGTACAGTACTTC. Translated, it gives CASSQAAVQYF.

The V call is TRBV30, the J call TRBJ2-3; TRBD1 aligns across 7 bases. V dropped 2 bases and J dropped 6; count of bases not matched to a gene: 2. This CDR3 comprises 12 residues. Germline lookup yields CDR1 GTSNPN and CDR2 SVGIG (reference sequence). This CDR3 reads CAWSQQGDTQYF. CDR3 DNA sequence: TGTGCCTGGAGTCAACAGGGGGATACGCAGTATTTT. Full variable domain (rest looked up from reference TRBV30 and TRBJ2-3): SQTIHQWPATLVQPVGSPLSLECTVEGTSNPNLYWYRQAAGRGLQLLFYSVGIGQISSEVPQNLSASRPQDRQFILSSKKLLLSDSGFYLCAWSQQGDTQYFGPGTRLTVL.

This chain connects TRBV14 to TRBJ1-1, with D perhaps TRBD1 (6 bases). V lost 5 bases and J 7 bases, leaving 8 bases between the germline ends. The CDR3 has 11 amino acids. Germline V gene data show CDR1 as SGHDN and CDR2 as FVKESK. DNA for the CDR3: TGTGCCAGCAGCGCACAGGGTGAAGCTTTCTTT. Amino acid sequence: CASSAQGEAFF. The variable domain in full, with the rest retrieved from reference TRBV14 and TRBJ1-1, is EAGVTQFPSHSVIEKGQTVTLRCDPISGHDNLYWYRRVMGKEIKFLLHFVKESKQDESGMPNNRFLAERTGGTYSTLKVQPAELEDSGVYFCASSAQGEAFFGQGTRLTVV.

The chain's CDR3 is CASTRAAEAFF. In nucleotides, the CDR3 is TGTGCCAGCACCCGGGCGGCTGAAGCTTTCTTT. The V call is TRBV6-5, the J call TRBJ1-1; D remains ambiguous. Germline lookup yields CDR1 MNHEY and CDR2 SVGAGI. Trimming left V 7 bases short and J 6 bases short, with 9 bases between. CDR3 size: 11 residues.

The chain joins TRBV19 to TRBJ2-7; 7 nucleotides match TRBD2. Trimming at V came to 1 base and at J to 2 bases, leaving 5 bases not matched to a gene. This CDR3 has 15 residues. Germline values: CDR1 LNHDA, CDR2 SQIVND (reference sequence). CDR3 nucleotide sequence: TGTGCCAGTAGTATAGTTAATAGCGGGCCCTACGAGCAGTACTTC. It codes for CASSIVNSGPYEQYF.

The V call is TRBV5-5, the J call TRBJ1-1; 7 positions match TRBD1. There are 14 residues in the CDR3. Germline V gene lookup returns CDR1 SGHKS and CDR2 YYEKEE (reference sequence). The V and J ends lost 4 bases and 6 bases, in that order; junction bases with no gene match: 9. The CDR3 spells CASSPETGRSEAFF. The CDR3, as DNA: TGTGCCAGCAGCCCCGAGACAGGGAGGTCTGAAGCTTTCTTT.

The chain recombines TRBV12-5 with TRBJ1-1; D is undetermined. Germline V gene sequence: CDR1 LGHNT, CDR2 FRNRAP. This CDR3 comprises 13 residues. Trimming cost V 5 bases and J 4 bases, with 11 bases left between them. CDR3 sequence (DNA): TGTGCTAGTGGTCCCCGGGGAGGCACTGAAGCTTTCTTT. Protein: CASGPRGGTEAFF. Combining the CDR3 with reference TRBV12-5 and TRBJ1-1 gives the whole variable domain DARVTQTPRHKVTEMGQEVTMRCQPILGHNTVFWYRQTMMQGLELLAYFRNRAPLDDSGMPKDRFSAEMPDATLATLKIQPSEPRDSAVYFCASGPRGGTEAFFGQGTRLTVV.

V usage is TRBV19 and J usage is TRBJ2-1; D is ambiguous. V lost 5 bases, J lost 7 bases, and 15 bases lay in between. CDR3 length: 14 residues. Germline V gene lookup returns CDR1 LNHDA and CDR2 SQIVND (reference sequence). CDR3 coding DNA: TGTGCCAGTAGTCTTCGGACCATCGAGAATGAGCAGTTCTTC. It codes for CASSLRTIENEQFF.

The rearrangement uses TRBV7-8 and TRBJ2-5, with D possibly being TRBD1 (6 bases). This CDR3 comprises 16 residues. Germline CDR1 reads SGHVS; CDR2 reads FQNEAQ. V dropped 1 base and J dropped 4 bases, with 16 bases sitting between them. The CDR3 loop reads CASSLGTVTSGETQYF. DNA of the CDR3: TGTGCCAGCAGCTTAGGGACAGTAACTTCCGGAGAGACCCAGTACTTC.

This chain links TRBV29-1 with TRBJ2-5; D is unresolved. Trimming stripped 0 bases from V and 5 bases from J, with 7 bases between. CDR3 length: 12 residues. The germline V gene has CDR1 SQVTM and CDR2 ANQGSEA. CDR3: CSVEELRETQYF. The CDR3 DNA reads as TGCAGCGTTGAAGAGTTGAGGGAGACCCAGTACTTC. The full variable domain, with the rest looked up from reference TRBV29-1 and TRBJ2-5, is SAVISQKPSRDICQRGTSLTIQCQVDSQVTMMFWYRQQPGQSLTLIATANQGSEATYESGFVIDKFPISRPNLTFSTLTVSNMSPEDSSIYLCSVEELRETQYFGPGTRLLVL.